These 23 T cell receptor beta chains came from one sample sequenced in a study of T cell changes during pregnancy in multiple sclerosis. Measured with immunoSEQ multiplex PCR; TCRdb has only the in-frame clones, and not every one. The sample lists about 75,000 clones, roughly 90% seen once, with more than 0.8% in the top ten. Sequences were derived from peripheral blood, sampled in the first trimester of pregnancy. Receptors were obtained from a female donor in good health, enrolled as a control in a pregnancy study.

V usage is TRBV15 and J usage is TRBJ1-6, with a tentative D call TRBD1 (6 bases). Germline V gene lookup returns CDR1 LNHNV and CDR2 YYDKDF (reference sequence). V was clipped by 5 bases and J by 7 bases, with 12 bases between them. This CDR3 contains 14 residues. The CDR3 sequence is CATSSRQANSPLHF. CDR3 nucleotide sequence: TGTGCCACCAGCTCCCGACAGGCCAATTCACCCCTCCACTTT.

This chain connects TRBV28 to TRBJ1-2; 7 positions agree with TRBD1. Germline CDR1 and CDR2: MDHEN and SYDVKM. V shed 7 bases, J shed 7 bases, and the junction held 12 bases outside the gene matches. This CDR3 region has 14 residues. The DNA for the CDR3 is TGTGCCAGCAACCAGATACGACAGGGTAGTGGCTACACCTTC. Its protein is CASNQIRQGSGYTF.

V gene TRBV14 combines with J gene TRBJ1-5; 10 bases are shared with TRBD1. The germline CDR1 and CDR2 sequences are SGHDN and FVKESK. This CDR3 contains 19 residues. V shed 4 bases, J shed 6 bases, and the junction held 18 bases outside the gene matches. The CDR3: CASSLQGGTGEAGGQPQHF. In nucleotides, the CDR3 is TGTGCCAGCAGCCTTCAGGGTGGGACAGGGGAGGCGGGAGGTCAGCCCCAGCATTTT.

This chain links TRBV19 with TRBJ2-5; 9 bases map to TRBD1. The CDR3 runs to 15 residues. Germline V CDR1 and CDR2: LNHDA, SQIVND (reference sequence). V trimming: 4 bases; J trimming: 4 bases; junction bases outside the gene matches: 7. The CDR3 DNA sequence: TGTGCCAGTAGTACTTTACAGGGGGCGGCAGAGACCCAGTACTTC. Encoded protein: CASSTLQGAAETQYF.

CDR3 in DNA: TGTGCCAGTAGGCTGGGGGGATGGAACACTGAAGCTTTCTTT. This gives the protein CASRLGGWNTEAFF. The chain carries TRBV19 and TRBJ1-1, with D possibly matching TRBD1 (5 bases). With 6 bases removed from V and 1 base from J, the gap between germline ends came to 12 bases. Germline loops: CDR1 LNHDA, CDR2 SQIVND (reference sequence). There are 14 residues in the CDR3.

The V and J genes are TRBV19 and TRBJ2-3; 9 bases are a match to TRBD1. The CDR3 spans 15 residues. The V segment lost 7 bases and the J segment 9 bases; nucleotides outside the gene matches: 14. Germline-derived CDR1 and CDR2 are LNHDA and SQIVND (reference sequence). CDR3 bases: TGTGCCAGTACCCCTCGGACAGGGGCTTTTCTCACGCAGTATTTT. Translation gives CASTPRTGAFLTQYF.

The count of this clone is one. This chain uses TRBV27 with TRBJ2-5, with TRBD1 identical over 7 bases. V lost 8 bases, J lost 3 bases, and 9 bases stayed unmatched. Per the germline V gene, CDR1 is MNHEY and CDR2 is SMNVEV (reference sequence). This CDR3 region has 14 residues. The CDR3 is CASAPLQGKETQYF. The CDR3, as DNA: TGTGCCAGCGCGCCCTTACAGGGGAAAGAGACCCAGTACTTC.

The chain carries TRBV9 and TRBJ1-1, with 7 bases lining up with TRBD1. CDR1 is SGDLS, CDR2 YYNGEE, per germline. CDR3 size: 15 residues. Trimming took 4 bases from V and 5 from J; bases not matched to a gene: 11. The CDR3 sequence: CASSPHRGLGTEAFF. The CDR3 DNA reads TGTGCCAGCAGCCCCCACAGGGGCTTGGGTACTGAAGCTTTCTTT.

This clone was picked up one time. The J gene is TRBJ2-1, the V gene TRBV7-2, with TRBD2 matching 8 bases. The CDR3 contains 16 residues. The V gene end was trimmed by 5 bases and the J gene end by 4 bases; junction bases not matched to a gene: 10. CDR1 and CDR2 (germline): SGHTA, FQGNSA. CDR3 residues: CASSTSDSGVYNEQFF. DNA for the CDR3: TGTGCCAGCAGCACATCCGATAGCGGGGTGTACAATGAGCAGTTCTTC.

V usage is TRBV4-1 and J usage is TRBJ1-5, with D unclear. Germline lookup yields CDR1 MGHRA and CDR2 YSYEKL. CDR3 length: 16 amino acids. Trimming stripped 0 bases from V and 3 bases from J, with 12 bases between. The DNA for the CDR3 is TGCGCCAGCAGCCAAGAGATAGGAGGGTACAATCAGCCCCAGCATTTT. It specifies CASSQEIGGYNQPQHF.

This rearrangement joins TRBV18 to TRBJ1-1; possibly TRBD1 for D (6 bases). Trimming took 4 bases from V and 0 from J, leaving 18 bases between them. CDR1 is KGHSH, CDR2 LQKENI, per germline. This CDR3 is built from 17 residues. CDR3 DNA: TGTGCCAGCTCACAAATTCCGGCTGGGGGCCTGAACACTGAAGCTTTCTTT. This sequence encodes CASSQIPAGGLNTEAFF.

The table lists this clone with a few counts. The chain is built from TRBV25-1 and TRBJ1-2; D might be TRBD1 (6 bases). V lost 8 bases and J 4 bases, leaving 14 bases between the germline ends. Germline loops: CDR1 MGHDK, CDR2 SYGVNS. The CDR3 length is 13 residues. Here the CDR3 DNA reads TGTGCCAGCGGCTCCGGGACACTCTATGGCTACACCTTC. This sequence encodes CASGSGTLYGYTF.

The chain is built from TRBV6-6 and TRBJ2-1; D ambiguous. With 1 base removed from V and 8 bases from J, the gap between germline ends came to 9 bases. Germline V gene sequence: CDR1 MNHNY, CDR2 SVGAGI (reference sequence). This CDR3 is 13 amino acids long. CDR3 DNA sequence: TGTGCCAGCAGTTACTGGTCTACTGATGAGCAGTTCTTC. This translates into CASSYWSTDEQFF.

The chain recombines TRBV25-1 with TRBJ2-3; possible D gene TRBD1, 6 bases. This CDR3 is 13 amino acids long. Trimming removed 4 bases at V and 1 base at J, with 6 bases between. Looked up from germline, CDR1 is MGHDK and CDR2 is SYGVNS. Here the CDR3 reads CASSGQGTDTQYF. The CDR3 DNA reads TGTGCCAGCAGTGGACAGGGCACAGATACGCAGTATTTT.

The V and J genes are TRBV2 and TRBJ2-1; 8 nucleotides align to TRBD2. The germline V gene encodes CDR1 SNHLY and CDR2 FYNNEI. This CDR3 is 17 amino acids long. J was trimmed by 3 bases and V by 6 bases; bases with no gene match: 13. This chain's CDR3 is CASSDGIAGTHYNEQFF. In DNA, the CDR3 is TGTGCCAGCAGCGACGGAATAGCGGGGACCCACTACAATGAGCAGTTCTTC.

The V gene is TRBV18, the J gene TRBJ1-2; 10 nucleotides align to TRBD1. Germline V gives CDR1 KGHSH, CDR2 LQKENI. The trim removed 4 bases at V and 0 bases at J, leaving 5 bases unmatched. This CDR3 region has 16 residues. CDR3 in amino acids: CASSLGQGTANYGYTF. The CDR3 DNA is TGTGCCAGCTCACTGGGACAGGGGACTGCTAACTATGGCTACACCTTC.

The chain couples TRBV5-8 to TRBJ2-5; 7 positions agree with TRBD1. CDR1 is SGHTS and CDR2 is YDEGEE in the germline V gene. The CDR3 loop spans 17 amino acids. V gave up 1 base and J gave up 4 bases; unmatched junction bases: 13. The CDR3 DNA is TGTGCCAGCAGCTTGTCTTTAGGCACAGGGGTGGGAGAGACCCAGTACTTC. This sequence encodes CASSLSLGTGVGETQYF.

J is TRBJ2-3 and V is TRBV19; 10 bases map to TRBD2. Germline CDR1 and CDR2: LNHDA and SQIVND (reference sequence). The junction had 8 bases not matched to a gene; V was cut back by 5 bases and J by 3 bases. The CDR3 covers 16 residues. The CDR3 protein is CASSLPAGGFTDTQYF. Here the CDR3 DNA reads TGTGCCAGTAGTTTACCAGCGGGGGGGTTTACAGATACGCAGTATTTT.

This sequence joins TRBV2 and TRBJ2-3; tentatively, D is TRBD2 (5 bases). CDR3 length: 14 residues. The V gene lost 7 bases and the J gene lost 2 bases, with 13 bases spanning the gap. Germline V gene lookup returns CDR1 SNHLY and CDR2 FYNNEI. CDR3 protein: CASTLRLNTDTQYF. In DNA form, the CDR3 reads TGTGCCAGCACCCTCAGACTAAACACAGATACGCAGTATTTT.

The rearrangement joins TRBV5-1 to TRBJ2-5; 9 bases are shared with TRBD2. The germline CDR1 and CDR2 sequences are SGHRS and YFSETQ. With 3 bases clipped from V and 2 bases from J, the junction kept 11 bases outside the gene matches. This CDR3 is built from 17 residues. The chain's CDR3 is CASSSLSSGGIQETQYF. CDR3 nucleotides: TGCGCCAGCAGCTCCCTGAGTAGCGGGGGTATTCAAGAGACCCAGTACTTC.

This chain connects TRBV19 to TRBJ1-1; D is possibly TRBD1 (5 bases). V dropped 4 bases and J dropped 6 bases, with 12 bases sitting between them. This CDR3 is 13 amino acids long. The germline CDR1 and CDR2 sequences are LNHDA and SQIVND (reference sequence). This chain's CDR3 is CASSKGLRSEAFF. CDR3 DNA sequence: TGTGCCAGTAGTAAGGGACTTAGGTCTGAAGCTTTCTTT.

Here the CDR3 reads CASSAAGGPSSYNSPLHF. The DNA for the CDR3 is TGCGCCAGCAGCGCAGCTGGAGGACCGAGCTCCTATAATTCACCCCTCCACTTT. This chain uses TRBV5-1 with TRBJ1-6; the D is unclear. The CDR3 loop spans 18 amino acids. V lost 4 bases and J lost 0, with 17 bases in between. Germline loops: CDR1 SGHRS, CDR2 YFSETQ. The full variable domain, with the rest looked up from reference TRBV5-1 and TRBJ1-6, is KAGVTQTPRYLIKTRGQQVTLSCSPISGHRSVSWYQQTPGQGLQFLFEYFSETQRNKGNFPGRFSGRQFSNSRSEMNVSTLELGDSALYLCASSAAGGPSSYNSPLHFGNGTRLTVT.

This chain joins TRBV6-6 and TRBJ1-2, with D unclear. The germline V gene has CDR1 MNHNY and CDR2 SVGAGI (reference sequence). With 6 bases removed from V and 5 bases from J, the gap between germline ends came to 4 bases. This CDR3 is 10 amino acids long. CDR3 nucleotide sequence: TGTGCCAGCAGGTCTTATGGCTACACCTTC. It codes for CASRSYGYTF.